A single sample is the source of the 30 T cell receptor beta chains below, sequenced in a study of T cell repertoires in cytomegalovirus infection. One entry per CDR3 protein, called by TCRdb with MiXCR from the reads. Here the sample spans approximately 500,000 distinct CDR3 sequences, 16% being singletons. Sequenced: CD8+ T cells from PBMCs. The receptors derive from a human donor in good health (CMV status not recorded). Some clones in this sample may be carry-over from other donors' samples.

This clonotype was seen many times. V is TRBV29-1 and J is TRBJ1-2; a possible D gene is TRBD1 (5 bases). V dropped 1 base and J dropped 6 bases, with 6 bases sitting between them. The CDR3 sequence is 11 residues long. Germline V CDR1 and CDR2: SQVTM, ANQGSEA. CDR3 DNA sequence: TGCAGCGTTGAAGTCAGGGATGGCTACACCTTC. The encoded protein is CSVEVRDGYTF. The full variable domain, with the rest looked up from reference TRBV29-1 and TRBJ1-2, is SAVISQKPSRDICQRGTSLTIQCQVDSQVTMMFWYRQQPGQSLTLIATANQGSEATYESGFVIDKFPISRPNLTFSTLTVSNMSPEDSSIYLCSVEVRDGYTFGSGTRLTVV.

The chain carries TRBV6-5 and TRBJ2-1; D may be TRBD2 (5 bases). Germline V gene lookup returns CDR1 MNHEY and CDR2 SVGAGI. Trimming took 0 bases from V and 4 from J, leaving 13 bases between them. The CDR3 is made up of 16 amino acids. CDR3 bases: TGTGCCAGCAGTTACTCGAGCGGCCAACTTTACAATGAGCAGTTCTTC. Translating it yields CASSYSSGQLYNEQFF.

The V gene is TRBV20-1, the J gene TRBJ2-7; 11 bases match TRBD1. V dropped 6 bases and J dropped 3; count of bases not matched to a gene: 16. Germline V gives CDR1 DFQATT, CDR2 SNEGSKA (reference sequence). The CDR3 length is 17 residues. The CDR3 nucleotides read TGCAGTGCCAGACCGAATGCTCCAGGGACAGGGGGCTACGAGCAGTACTTC. It yields the protein CSARPNAPGTGGYEQYF.

The chain employs TRBV13 and TRBJ2-5; no clear D. Trimming stripped 5 bases from V and 3 bases from J, with 7 bases between. CDR3 length equals 12 residues. Germline V gives CDR1 PRHDT, CDR2 FYEKMQ (reference sequence). The CDR3, as DNA: TGTGCCAGCAGCGTTCTAAAAGAGACCCAGTACTTC. It encodes CASSVLKETQYF.

This clonotype was counted at least ten times. This sequence joins TRBV7-8 and TRBJ2-7; 12 bases map to TRBD2. J gave up 5 bases and V 5 bases, and 4 bases lay outside the gene matches. The germline V gene has CDR1 SGHVS and CDR2 FQNEAQ. The CDR3 loop spans 14 amino acids. CDR3 residues: CASSVLAGGHEQYF. The CDR3 bases are TGTGCCAGCAGCGTACTAGCGGGAGGCCACGAGCAGTACTTC. Using reference TRBV7-8 and TRBJ2-7 for the parts outside the CDR3, the full variable domain is GAGVSQSPRYKVAKRGQDVALRCDPISGHVSLFWYQQALGQGPEFLTYFQNEAQLDKSGLPSDRFFAERPEGSVSTLKIQRTQQEDSAVYLCASSVLAGGHEQYFGPGTRLTVT.

This clonotype occurred a few times. This rearrangement joins TRBV4-2 to TRBJ2-1; 11 nucleotides match TRBD2. With V trimmed by 1 base and J by 1 base, 6 bases remained unmatched. Germline lookup yields CDR1 LGHNA and CDR2 YNFKEQ. The CDR3 runs 18 residues. CDR3 region: CASSQGLAGGGSYNEQFF. Here the CDR3 DNA reads TGTGCCAGCAGCCAAGGGCTAGCGGGGGGAGGGTCCTACAATGAGCAGTTCTTC.

This clonotype was recorded at least ten times. V usage is TRBV6-5 and J usage is TRBJ1-2; 10 bases are shared with TRBD1. Per the germline V gene, CDR1 is MNHEY and CDR2 is SVGAGI. The CDR3 loop spans 15 amino acids. Trimming cost V 6 bases and J 5 bases; bases outside gene matches: 9. This CDR3 is CASSYGTGERYGYTF. DNA for the CDR3: TGTGCCAGCAGCTACGGGACAGGGGAACGGTATGGCTACACCTTC.

This clonotype turned up a few times. The chain carries TRBV6-2 or TRBV6-3 and TRBJ1-3; 8 bases fit TRBD1. The ends lost 2 bases at V and 2 bases at J; junction bases unmatched: 5. Germline V lookup: CDR1 MNHEY, CDR2 SVGEGT. This CDR3 region has 16 residues. In DNA, the CDR3 is TGTGCCAGCAGTTACGAAGGACAGGGCCCTGGAAACACCATATATTTT. Its translation: CASSYEGQGPGNTIYF.

This clonotype showed up many times. This chain uses TRBV7-2 with TRBJ1-3, with D uncertain. V lost 5 bases and J lost 4, with 15 bases in between. Germline V gives CDR1 SGHTA, CDR2 FQGNSA. This CDR3 is 15 amino acids long. The CDR3 is CASSEVFGPGNTIYF. The CDR3 coding sequence is TGTGCCAGCAGCGAGGTCTTTGGGCCCGGAAACACCATATATTTT.

This clonotype turned up a few times. The chain links TRBV12-3 or TRBV12-4 to TRBJ2-3; the match to TRBD2 covers 10 bases. The CDR3 spans 16 residues. Losses at the gene ends were 3 bases for V and 3 bases for J; bases not matched to a gene: 6. In DNA, the CDR3 is TGTGCCAGCAGTTTGGAAGCGGGGGGGCTAACAGATACGCAGTATTTT. It specifies CASSLEAGGLTDTQYF.

The chain is built from TRBV9 and TRBJ2-1; 8 bases align to TRBD1. CDR1 and CDR2 from the germline V gene are SGDLS and YYNGEE. The length of the CDR3 is 18 residues. J was trimmed by 0 bases and V by 1 base; bases with no gene match: 9. CDR3 sequence (DNA): TGTGCCAGCAGCGTAAGTGGTAACAGGGGGAGCTCCTACAATGAGCAGTTCTTC. Translating it yields CASSVSGNRGSSYNEQFF.

This clonotype was observed at least ten times. The chain joins TRBV9 to TRBJ1-2; 8 bases map to TRBD1. The CDR3 runs to 15 residues. The junction had 7 bases not matched to a gene; V was cut back by 4 bases and J by 2 bases. CDR1 and CDR2 from the germline V gene are SGDLS and YYNGEE. CDR3 DNA: TGTGCCAGCAGCTTAGGACAGGGACCAAACTATGGCTACACCTTC. Its protein is CASSLGQGPNYGYTF.

CDR3 nucleotide sequence: TGTGCCAGCCCGGGATCATCGGTCGTCACAGATACGCAGTATTTT. Its protein product is CASPGSSVVTDTQYF. The chain recombines TRBV2 with TRBJ2-3, with a possible D match to TRBD2 (5 bases). The germline CDR1 and CDR2 sequences are SNHLY and FYNNEI. V dropped 8 bases and J dropped 2 bases, with 17 bases sitting between them. CDR3 length: 15 amino acids.

The gene calls are TRBV24-1 and TRBJ2-1; no definite D call. Germline V lookup: CDR1 KGHDR, CDR2 SFDVKD. The length of the CDR3 is 13 residues. V lost 4 bases and J lost 6, with 9 bases in between. In DNA, the CDR3 is TGTGCCACCAGTGAAGGCCTAGGCAATGAGCAGTTCTTC. This codes for CATSEGLGNEQFF.

This clonotype was seen a few times. The chain employs TRBV5-1 and TRBJ2-3, with 15 bases that match TRBD2. The V segment lost 4 bases and the J segment 5 bases; nucleotides outside the gene matches: 5. Germline CDR1 reads SGHRS; CDR2 reads YFSETQ. The CDR3 runs to 16 residues. For the CDR3, the DNA is TGCGCCAGCAGCCCGGAGGGACTAGCGGGAGGAGATACGCAGTATTTT. This translates into CASSPEGLAGGDTQYF. Drawing the rest from reference TRBV5-1 and TRBJ2-3, the complete variable domain is KAGVTQTPRYLIKTRGQQVTLSCSPISGHRSVSWYQQTPGQGLQFLFEYFSETQRNKGNFPGRFSGRQFSNSRSEMNVSTLELGDSALYLCASSPEGLAGGDTQYFGPGTRLTVL.

The chain couples TRBV6-5 to TRBJ1-5, with D possibly TRBD1 on 5 matching bases. The germline V gene encodes CDR1 MNHEY and CDR2 SVGAGI. The V and J ends lost 0 bases and 2 bases respectively, with 17 bases between them. This CDR3 contains 18 residues. CDR3: CASSYSRSGGDGNQPQHF. The CDR3 coding sequence is TGTGCCAGCAGTTACTCCCGTAGTGGGGGGGACGGCAATCAGCCCCAGCATTTT.

The J gene is TRBJ2-7, the V gene TRBV27, with 7 bases fitting TRBD1. Germline V gene sequence: CDR1 MNHEY, CDR2 SMNVEV (reference sequence). The CDR3 spans 16 residues. The trim removed 6 bases at V and 2 bases at J, leaving 13 bases unmatched. CDR3: CASSRLWDSTAYEQYF. CDR3 coding DNA: TGTGCCAGCAGCCGTCTATGGGACAGCACAGCCTACGAGCAGTACTTC.

This clonotype has a count of ten or more. The rearrangement links TRBV12-3 or TRBV12-4 to TRBJ2-1; maybe TRBD2 (5 bases). Trimming left V 4 bases short and J 3 bases short, with 16 bases between. The CDR3 is 16 amino acids. The CDR3 DNA is TGTGCCAGCAGTTCCTGGAAGGAGGTCAGCTACAATGAGCAGTTCTTC. Translated: CASSSWKEVSYNEQFF.

This chain joins TRBV20-1 and TRBJ2-1, with 8 bases that match TRBD2. This CDR3 is 16 amino acids long. Germline assignment: CDR1 DFQATT and CDR2 SNEGSKA (reference sequence). With 1 base clipped from V and 5 bases from J, the junction kept 10 bases outside the gene matches. The CDR3 nucleotides read TGCAGTGCTAGAGTACCCAGGAGCGGGAGTAACAATGAGCAGTTCTTC. Translated, it gives CSARVPRSGSNNEQFF.

The V and J genes are TRBV5-1 and TRBJ1-4; no firm D call. Trimming removed 3 bases from V and 5 bases from J, with 8 bases in between. Germline V CDR1 and CDR2: SGHRS, YFSETQ. There are 13 residues in the CDR3. The CDR3 loop reads CASSSEGNEKLFF. CDR3 coding DNA: TGCGCCAGCAGCTCCGAGGGCAATGAAAAACTGTTTTTT.

Of note for this clonotype: With a much larger clone just one base away, this may be a read error. The genes are TRBV7-6 and TRBJ1-1; D is ambiguous. The CDR3 contains 13 residues. Germline CDR1 is SGHVS and CDR2 is FNYEAQ. CDR3 sequence (DNA): TGTGCCAGCAGCTCCGACTCGAACACTGTAGCTTTCTTT. Residues: CASSSDSNTVAFF.

This clonotype has only a few counts. This rearrangement joins TRBV5-1 to TRBJ1-6; D call uncertain. The CDR3 loop spans 17 amino acids. Germline V gene lookup returns CDR1 SGHRS and CDR2 YFSETQ. Between the trimmed V and J ends, which lost 0 bases and 0 bases, there was a span of 10 bases. The CDR3 region is CASSLAGGSSYNSPLHF. CDR3 DNA: TGCGCCAGCAGCTTGGCAGGAGGGAGCTCCTATAATTCACCCCTCCACTTT.

This clonotype was counted many times. V and J are TRBV28 and TRBJ2-2, with 13 bases aligning to TRBD2. The germline CDR1 and CDR2 sequences are MDHEN and SYDVKM. V lost 4 bases and J lost 3; bases outside the gene matches: 11. The CDR3 runs to 19 residues. CDR3 in amino acids: CASSSRDGLAGEYTGELFF. As DNA, the CDR3 is TGTGCCAGCAGTTCTAGGGACGGACTAGCGGGAGAGTACACCGGGGAGCTGTTTTTT.

The sample holds a few counts of this clonotype. The chain employs TRBV6-2 or TRBV6-3 and TRBJ2-1; TRBD2 aligns across 11 bases. This CDR3 contains 15 residues. With 2 bases clipped from V and 8 bases from J, the junction kept 5 bases outside the gene matches. The V gene's germline CDR1 is MNHEY and CDR2 SVGEGT. In DNA, the CDR3 is TGTGCCAGCAGTTACCTAGCGGGGGGTTCTTATGAGCAGTTCTTC. Protein sequence: CASSYLAGGSYEQFF.

Only a few counts were recorded for this clonotype. The chain carries TRBV27 and TRBJ2-2, with TRBD2 identical over 14 bases. V was pared by 3 bases and J by 7 bases, with 4 bases of the junction left unmatched. Germline V gene lookup returns CDR1 MNHEY and CDR2 SMNVEV (reference sequence). The CDR3 runs 16 residues. The CDR3 DNA is TGTGCCAGCAGTTTCCCGGGACTAGCGGGAGTCGGGGAGCTGTTTTTT. Translation: CASSFPGLAGVGELFF.

This clonotype came up many times. The V call is TRBV6-1, the J call TRBJ2-5; possibly TRBD1 for D (5 bases). From germline, CDR1 is MNHNS and CDR2 SASEGT. This CDR3 has 14 amino acids. Trimming removed 8 bases at V and 1 base at J, with 14 bases between. The CDR3 bases are TGTGCCAGCCTCGAAACAGGTTTCCAAGAGACCCAGTACTTC. Translated: CASLETGFQETQYF.

The genes are TRBV27 and TRBJ1-2; TRBD1 might be the D (5 bases). CDR3 length: 15 amino acids. From germline, CDR1 is MNHEY and CDR2 SMNVEV (reference sequence). V was cut by 5 bases and J by 0 bases, with 13 bases left in between. For the CDR3, the DNA is TGTGCCAGCAGTCAGGCCCAGGGCCCTAACTATGGCTACACCTTC. Its protein product is CASSQAQGPNYGYTF.

The chain has TRBV7-9 and TRBJ2-5, with TRBD1 identical over 9 bases. The germline V gene encodes CDR1 SEHNR and CDR2 FQNEAQ (reference sequence). The CDR3 length is 13 residues. Trimming removed 8 bases from V and 6 bases from J; junction bases left unmatched: 7. CDR3 protein: CASRPGQGKTQYF. The CDR3 DNA reads TGTGCCAGCCGACCGGGACAGGGCAAGACCCAGTACTTC.

This clonotype was seen a few times. V gene TRBV5-5 combines with J gene TRBJ1-4; tentatively, D is TRBD1 (5 bases). Germline CDR1 is SGHKS and CDR2 is YYEKEE (reference sequence). The germline V and J ends were trimmed by 2 bases and 8 bases, with 13 bases remaining between them. The CDR3 has 14 residues. This CDR3 is CASSLWKGDEKLFF. As DNA, the CDR3 is TGTGCCAGCAGCTTATGGAAAGGGGACGAAAAACTGTTTTTT.

Concerning this clonotype: Since no conserved phenylalanine or tryptophan closes the CDR3, a read error is the likely cause. V gene TRBV3-1 combines with J gene TRBJ2-1; D is unclear. V dropped 4 bases and J dropped 0 bases, with 10 bases sitting between them. CDR3 size: 15 residues. Germline lookup yields CDR1 LGHDT and CDR2 YNNKEL (reference sequence). The CDR3 protein is CASSLFSSSYNEQFL. In DNA form, the CDR3 reads TGTGCCAGCAGCCTATTCAGTAGCTCCTACAATGAGCAGTTCTTA.